This record looks at one TCR beta chain sequence and its context. The antigen remains unidentified. Carried by the TCR beta cDNA libraries were unique molecular identifiers. TCRdb reprocessed the PCR reads with MiXCR, giving one entry per CDR3 protein. The table records almost 700,000 distinct CDR3 sequences, 55% to 70% of them present only once. The sample belongs to a study of post-analysis software for immune sequencing data. Study-level points and caveats: Controls had lower frequencies than patients of about 5 TRBV segments, which included TRBV5-6, TRBV5-1 and TRBV20-1. F measure grouped same-batch samples tightly together.

This CDR3 has 13 residues. V shed 2 bases and J 5 bases; nucleotides not matched to a gene: 4. The germline gives CDR1 DFQATT, CDR2 SNEGSKA (reference sequence). The chain joins TRBV20-1 to TRBJ2-7; 9 bases line up with TRBD2. The sample was blood. The sequence was collected from a girl aged 2-15 years with multiple sclerosis. The CDR3 DNA reads TGCAGTGCTAGAAAGGGACTAGCCCACGAGCAGTACTTC. This gives the protein CSARKGLAHEQYF.